This entry lists 13 T cell receptor beta chains sequenced from one sample in a study of post-analysis software for immune sequencing data. Presence of unique molecular identifiers characterized the TCR beta cDNA libraries. MiXCR, applied by TCRdb to the PCR reads, yields one record per CDR3 protein. The sample lists about 820,000 distinct CDR3 sequences; roughly 50% were seen once. No antigen has been identified for these receptors. Study outcomes and limitations: Relative to controls, patients had roughly five TRBV segments at higher frequency, with TRBV5-6, TRBV5-1 and TRBV20-1 among these.

Source material: blood. The receptors shown here come from a girl aged 5-17 years with multiple sclerosis.

The chain uses TRBV20-1 and TRBJ1-5; D is uncertain. CDR3 size: 13 residues. CDR1 and CDR2 from the germline V gene are DFQATT and SNEGSKA (reference sequence). V was shortened by 3 bases and J by 5 bases, with 11 bases between the two germline ends. CDR3 nucleotides: TGCAGTGCTAGCATACAGATTGATCAGCCCCAGCATTTT. This encodes CSASIQIDQPQHF.

The genes are TRBV6-6 and TRBJ2-3, with 7 bases lining up with TRBD1. J was trimmed by 0 bases and V by 7 bases; bases with no gene match: 4. The CDR3 covers 14 residues. Germline V gives CDR1 MNHNY, CDR2 SVGAGI (reference sequence). The CDR3 is CASTQTGSTDTQYF. The CDR3 DNA follows: TGTGCCAGCACACAGACAGGGAGCACAGATACGCAGTATTTT.

This clonotype showed up just a few times. The rearrangement uses TRBV10-3 and TRBJ2-7; possibly TRBD2 for D (6 bases). Germline V lookup: CDR1 ENHRY, CDR2 SYGVKD. With 4 bases removed from V and 2 bases from J, the gap between germline ends came to 15 bases. The CDR3 is made up of 15 amino acids. The CDR3 DNA sequence: TGTGCCATCAGTGGGGAGGCGGCTTTCCCCTACGAGCAGTACTTC. This translates into CAISGEAAFPYEQYF.

This clonotype has just one count. The chain couples TRBV6-6 to TRBJ2-1; D is perhaps TRBD1 or TRBD2 (5 bases each). Trimming shortened V by 7 bases and J by 3 bases, and 28 bases separated the two germline ends. The CDR3 extends over 19 amino acids. Germline lookup yields CDR1 MNHNY and CDR2 SVGAGI (reference sequence). CDR3 amino acids: CASTVAKGTGISFYNEQFF. The CDR3 DNA reads TGTGCCAGCACCGTAGCTAAAGGGACGGGAATTTCATTCTACAATGAGCAGTTCTTC.

This clonotype was counted ten times or more. The CDR3: CSAYPLAGVREQFF. The CDR3, as DNA: TGCAGTGCTTATCCACTAGCGGGAGTTCGTGAGCAGTTCTTC. The gene calls are TRBV20-1 and TRBJ2-1; 11 nucleotides agree with TRBD2. CDR1 is DFQATT and CDR2 is SNEGSKA in the germline V gene (reference sequence). The V and J ends lost 5 bases and 9 bases, in that order; junction bases with no gene match: 9. The CDR3 runs to 14 residues.

This chain links TRBV2 with TRBJ2-2, with 8 bases fitting TRBD1. Unmatched junction bases numbered 3, after V lost 7 bases and J lost 2 bases. Germline V gives CDR1 SNHLY, CDR2 FYNNEI. This CDR3 spans 14 amino acids. The CDR3 reads CASTGGKNTGELFF. In DNA, the CDR3 is TGTGCCAGCACAGGGGGCAAAAACACCGGGGAGCTGTTTTTT.

The gene calls are TRBV10-3 and TRBJ1-2; D is possibly TRBD1 (6 bases). CDR1 is ENHRY, CDR2 SYGVKD, per germline. With 6 bases removed from V and 6 bases from J, the gap between germline ends came to 14 bases. This CDR3 spans 13 amino acids. The CDR3 loop is CAISPDRLNGYTF. Written as DNA, the CDR3 is TGTGCCATCAGCCCTGACAGGCTCAATGGCTACACCTTC.

This CDR3 reads CSARDRDIDGYTF. DNA of the CDR3: TGCAGTGCTAGAGATCGGGACATAGATGGCTACACCTTC. The chain carries TRBV20-1 and TRBJ1-2; D may be TRBD1 (6 bases). This CDR3 has 13 residues. The germline gives CDR1 DFQATT, CDR2 SNEGSKA (reference sequence). V was cut by 0 bases and J by 6 bases, with 11 bases left in between.

The V call is TRBV7-8, the J call TRBJ2-7, with D possibly TRBD1 on 6 matching bases. CDR1 and CDR2 (germline): SGHVS, FQNEAQ. The CDR3 is 15 amino acids. Trimming stripped 0 bases from V and 5 bases from J, with 14 bases between. CDR3 DNA: TGTGCCAGCAGCTTAGCTTCTGGGGGCAATAACGAGCAGTACTTC. As protein: CASSLASGGNNEQYF.

V is TRBV20-1 and J is TRBJ2-4; no clear D. The DNA end lines up better with TRBJ2-5; the J call may be wrong. From germline, CDR1 is DFQATT and CDR2 SNEGSKA (reference sequence). The CDR3 consists of 11 residues. The CDR3 region is CSAQGSETQYF. Written as DNA, the CDR3 is TGCAGTGCGCAAGGTTCAGAGACCCAGTACTTC.

This clonotype occurred once. The chain has TRBV7-9 and TRBJ2-1, with 10 bases that match TRBD2. Germline trimming cut 5 bases from V and 4 bases from J; bases unmatched to any gene: 8. Germline V gene lookup returns CDR1 SEHNR and CDR2 FQNEAQ (reference sequence). This CDR3 region has 16 residues. The CDR3 DNA reads TGTGCCAGCAGCGCTTACACTAGCGGGATTTACAATGAGCAGTTCTTC. This translates into CASSAYTSGIYNEQFF.

This clonotype was seen only once. The rearrangement links TRBV29-1 to TRBJ2-1; TRBD2 matches 14 bases. CDR3 size: 16 residues. Germline V gene lookup returns CDR1 SQVTM and CDR2 ANQGSEA. With 6 bases clipped from V and 4 bases from J, the junction kept 8 bases outside the gene matches. The CDR3 DNA is TGCAGCGTACTCGGACTAGCGGGGGGAGGATACAATGAGCAGTTCTTC. This encodes CSVLGLAGGGYNEQFF.

This clonotype has more than one count but fewer than ten. This chain links TRBV19 with TRBJ2-1; 10 nucleotides line up with TRBD1. Germline V gene data show CDR1 as LNHDA and CDR2 as SQIVND (reference sequence). V dropped 4 bases and J dropped 9; count of bases not matched to a gene: 12. The CDR3 consists of 16 residues. CDR3 residues: CASSTPPQTGGREQFF. Written as DNA, the CDR3 is TGTGCCAGTAGTACGCCCCCTCAGACAGGGGGCCGTGAGCAGTTCTTC. The full variable domain, its missing parts supplied by reference TRBV19 and TRBJ2-1, is DGGITQSPKYLFRKEGQNVTLSCEQNLNHDAMYWYRQDPGQGLRLIYYSQIVNDFQKGDIAEGYSVSREKKESFPLTVTSAQKNPTAFYLCASSTPPQTGGREQFFGPGTRLTVL.